One T cell receptor beta chain is described in this entry. The clone's antigen remains unknown. Base-call qualities are not available, and no considerably larger clone is one nucleotide away. Profiling of TCR beta VDJ combinations and CDR3 sequences used genomic DNA as the template. An Illumina HiSeq 2000 was the platform used for TCR repertoire sequencing. Per the authors' processing: TRBV/TRBJ rearrangement plots, CDR3 size and DJ length profiles, and Simpson's diversity index were used to evaluate the repertoires. The most abundant DNA sequence in the deep sequencing data was taken as the immunodominant clone. CDR3 amino acid sequences were screened for sharing across subjects and compared with published repertoires and the VDJdb database. The public reads were reprocessed in TCRdb via fastp at Q25 and MiXCR, keeping in-frame beta chains. Each record represents a unique CDR3 protein, reported with the most common genes and DNA among its rows. The V and J calls follow TCRdb's processing rather than the paper's. The table for this sample lists just over 400,000 distinct CDR3 sequences; 55% to 70% of them were counted only once. 4% of the sample lies in the top ten.

The data were obtained in a study of CD8+CD57+ T cells in acquired aplastic anemia (dated by TCRdb to 2017 to 2018). About the study as a whole: A mean of approximately 3 ug of DNA, ranging from roughly 0.2 to 27.4 ug, was extracted from sorted CD4+ and CD8+ cells. Healthy donor samples averaged about 9.8 million reads for CD4+ and 11.0 million for CD8+ cells.

In this study, sorted CD4+ and CD8+ T cells from the blood of healthy subjects and of severe aplastic anemia patients had their TCR repertoires deep-sequenced. Ficoll-Paque density gradient centrifugation was used to isolate peripheral blood mononuclear cells. Before DNA was extracted, CD4+ and CD8+ T cells were sorted using either FACS or magnetic beads. Broad study findings and their caveats: No significant difference in CD8+ Simpson's diversity was found between patients and healthy controls (P=0.060). Although roughly 29 CD8+ CDR3 sequences were shared by patients and controls, these sequences appeared highly expressed in patients and within the immunodominant clones of patients.

Taken from cysteine to phenylalanine, the CDR3 has 17 residues. The kept DNA is CDR3 alone, 51 bases in frame from the first base. Trimming at the junction amounts to 2 bases on V and 6 bases on J, and the germline ends lie 21 bases apart. CDR1 is given as ENHRY and CDR2 as SYGVKD, both from the germline V gene. This sequence was found in a human donor in good health, serving as a control. Sequenced: sorted CD4+, CD8+, or CD8+CD57+ T cells (not recorded which) from PBMCs. The chain employs TRBV10-3 and TRBJ2-3; TRBD2 is possibly the D segment (7 matching bases). The CDR3 amino acid sequence is: CAISERPQGGKTDTQYF. The nucleotide sequence is given as TGTGCCATCAGTGAGAGACCACAGGGAGGGAAAACGGATACGCAGTATTTT.